These 21 T cell receptor beta chains originate from one sample sequenced in a study of T cell repertoires in ileal Crohn's disease. TCRdb's table, derived via immunoSEQ multiplex PCR, lists solely in-frame clones and lacks some. The table has 15,000 or so clones, just over 90% seen once; the top ten hold about 3.7%. The sequenced sample consisted of ileal tissue. The receptors here all came from an adult with Crohn's disease.

The CDR3 region is CASSQVTASGGRYNEQFF. CDR3 nucleotides: TGCGCCAGCAGCCAAGTAACCGCTAGCGGGGGAAGATACAATGAGCAGTTCTTC. The chain has TRBV4-1 and TRBJ2-1; 10 bases align to TRBD2. Per the germline V gene, CDR1 is MGHRA and CDR2 is YSYEKL. Unmatched junction bases numbered 10, after V lost 1 base and J lost 4 bases. There are 18 residues in the CDR3.

The gene calls are TRBV7-9 and TRBJ2-3; the match to TRBD1 covers 7 bases. Germline trimming cut 0 bases from V and 3 bases from J; bases unmatched to any gene: 6. The V gene's germline CDR1 is SEHNR and CDR2 FQNEAQ (reference sequence). The CDR3 covers 16 residues. The CDR3 loop reads CASSLARPGGTDTQYF. DNA for the CDR3: TGTGCCAGCAGCTTAGCAAGGCCAGGGGGAACAGATACGCAGTATTTT.

DNA of the CDR3: TGTGCCACTCCCCCGACACCCTATAGCAATCAGCCCCAGCATTTT. Translating it yields CATPPTPYSNQPQHF. The J gene is TRBJ1-5, the V gene TRBV19, with D unresolved. Germline V gene lookup returns CDR1 LNHDA and CDR2 SQIVND (reference sequence). Trimming shortened V by 10 bases and J by 0 bases, and 16 bases separated the two germline ends. The CDR3 has 15 residues.

The chain combines TRBV6-5 with TRBJ2-7, with 10 bases matching TRBD1. V shed 8 bases and J 5 bases; nucleotides not matched to a gene: 3. Germline V lookup: CDR1 MNHEY, CDR2 SVGAGI. CDR3 length: 12 amino acids. This CDR3 is CASGTGDHEQYF. The CDR3 nucleotides read TGTGCCAGCGGGACAGGGGACCACGAGCAGTACTTC.

The chain joins TRBV7-2 to TRBJ2-5, with D perhaps TRBD2 (6 bases). The CDR3 covers 16 residues. Trimming pared 0 bases from V and 5 bases from J, leaving 16 bases between. Germline lookup yields CDR1 SGHTA and CDR2 FQGNSA. The DNA for the CDR3 is TGTGCCAGCAGCTTAGCGGAGGGCGGGCCTGGGGAGACCCAGTACTTC. Protein: CASSLAEGGPGETQYF. Based on the CDR3 plus reference TRBV7-2 and TRBJ2-5, the full variable domain is GAGVSQSPSNKVTEKGKDVELRCDPISGHTALYWYRQSLGQGLEFLIYFQGNSAPDKSGLPSDRFSAERTGGSVSTLTIQRTQQEDSAVYLCASSLAEGGPGETQYFGPGTRLLVL.

This clone was seen more than once but under ten times. The chain couples TRBV4-3 to TRBJ1-3; D uncertain. Germline CDR1 LGHNA, CDR2 YSLEER. V lost 0 bases to trimming and J lost 1 base, with 7 bases between them. The length of the CDR3 is 15 residues. CDR3: CASSQEARSGNTIYF. The CDR3 nucleotides are TGCGCCAGCAGCCAAGAAGCACGATCTGGAAACACCATATATTTT.

The CDR3 DNA follows: TGTGCCAGCAGCTTGGGAGACAGAGACACTGAAGCTTTCTTT. Its translation: CASSLGDRDTEAFF. This chain links TRBV5-5 with TRBJ1-1; TRBD1 is a possible D gene (5 bases). Per germline, CDR1 SGHKS and CDR2 YYEKEE (reference sequence). Trimming took 0 bases from V and 3 from J, leaving 9 bases between them. This CDR3 contains 14 residues.

The count of this clone is one. J is TRBJ2-5 and V is TRBV5-1; the match to TRBD1 covers 12 bases. Looked up from germline, CDR1 is SGHRS and CDR2 is YFSETQ. Trimming took 4 bases from V and 4 from J; bases not matched to a gene: 5. The CDR3 consists of 15 residues. CDR3 nucleotide sequence: TGCGCCAGCAGCCCGGGACAGGGGGCGAGAGAGACCCAGTACTTC. This codes for CASSPGQGARETQYF.

DNA of the CDR3: TGTGCCAGCAGTGGGGGCCAGAACACCGGGGAGCTGTTTTTT. This encodes CASSGGQNTGELFF. The chain carries TRBV2 and TRBJ2-2; tentative D call: TRBD1 (5 bases). The CDR3 sequence is 14 residues long. V lost 4 bases to trimming and J lost 1 base, with 7 bases between them. Germline values: CDR1 SNHLY, CDR2 FYNNEI.

This chain links TRBV19 with TRBJ2-7; TRBD1 is a possible D gene (6 bases). Trimming took off 7 bases at V and 0 bases at J, with 19 bases between the two ends. The CDR3 consists of 16 residues. Looked up from germline, CDR1 is LNHDA and CDR2 is SQIVND (reference sequence). The CDR3 DNA reads TGTGCCAGTAAACACTCACACGGACAGTCCTCCTACGAGCAGTACTTC. This translates into CASKHSHGQSSYEQYF.

The V gene is TRBV5-1, the J gene TRBJ2-7, with D perhaps matching TRBD2 (5 bases). V shed 5 bases and J shed 0 bases, with 12 bases lying between them. CDR1 and CDR2 from the germline V gene are SGHRS and YFSETQ. This CDR3 comprises 14 residues. CDR3 sequence reads: CASSLARSSYEQYF. CDR3 nucleotide sequence: TGCGCCAGCAGTCTAGCAAGGAGCTCCTACGAGCAGTACTTC.

The V gene is TRBV2, the J gene TRBJ2-4; D gene uncertain. The germline V gene encodes CDR1 SNHLY and CDR2 FYNNEI. V lost 6 bases and J lost 1, with 10 bases in between. The CDR3 runs 14 residues. The CDR3 reads CASRPGLAKNIQYF. In DNA form, the CDR3 reads TGTGCCAGCAGGCCAGGTCTTGCCAAAAACATTCAGTACTTC.

This chain joins TRBV6-5 and TRBJ1-1, with a possible D match to TRBD1 (5 bases). Germline V gene lookup returns CDR1 MNHEY and CDR2 SVGAGI. V was shortened by 6 bases and J by 7 bases, with 15 bases between the two germline ends. The CDR3 is made up of 13 amino acids. The CDR3 bases are TGTGCCAGCAGGTTCGGGGGGTCTTTTGAAGCTTTCTTT. Translated, it gives CASRFGGSFEAFF.

The V call is TRBV7-9, the J call TRBJ2-7, with 8 bases fitting TRBD1. Trimming cost V 5 bases and J 0 bases; bases outside gene matches: 6. The CDR3 loop spans 15 amino acids. Germline CDR1 is SEHNR and CDR2 is FQNEAQ (reference sequence). CDR3: CASSGGDRSSYEQYF. The CDR3 region has the DNA TGTGCCAGCAGCGGAGGGGACAGGTCCTCCTACGAGCAGTACTTC.

The chain couples TRBV5-1 to TRBJ2-5; 8 nucleotides match TRBD2. V gave up 4 bases and J gave up 1 base; unmatched junction bases: 3. The germline V gene encodes CDR1 SGHRS and CDR2 YFSETQ. CDR3 length: 14 amino acids. The CDR3 loop is CASSGTSGQETQYF. In DNA, the CDR3 is TGCGCCAGCAGCGGAACTAGCGGCCAAGAGACCCAGTACTTC.

J is TRBJ2-5 and V is TRBV5-1; D ambiguous. The end of the DNA is better explained by TRBJ2-7, so the J call may be wrong. Germline CDR1 and CDR2: SGHRS and YFSETQ. The CDR3 is made up of 14 amino acids. CDR3 loop: CASAFEQNSYEQYF. In nucleotides, the CDR3 is TGCGCCAGCGCTTTTGAGCAAAACTCCTACGAGCAGTACTTC.

The chain combines TRBV5-4 with TRBJ2-3, with D possibly matching TRBD1 (6 bases). Trimming took 5 bases from V and 2 from J, leaving 15 bases between them. This CDR3 is 15 amino acids long. Looked up from germline, CDR1 is SGHNT and CDR2 is YYREEE (reference sequence). The CDR3: CASRTPGQITDTQYF. In DNA, the CDR3 is TGTGCCAGCAGGACACCGGGACAAATCACAGATACGCAGTATTTT.

This chain joins TRBV30 and TRBJ1-3; D gene uncertain. CDR3 size: 12 residues. Per germline, CDR1 GTSNPN and CDR2 SVGIG (reference sequence). CDR3 nucleotide sequence: TGTGCGATTAGGAGCTCTGGAAACACCATATATTTT. Its translation is CAIRSSGNTIYF.

V is TRBV12-5 and J is TRBJ2-2; TRBD2 agrees at 8 bases. CDR3 length: 16 residues. The ends lost 6 bases at V and 1 base at J; junction bases unmatched: 7. Germline CDR1 LGHNT, CDR2 FRNRAP. The CDR3 bases are TGTGCTAGTGGCCCACGCCTAGCGGGGAACACCGGGGAGCTGTTTTTT. Protein: CASGPRLAGNTGELFF.

The chain joins TRBV5-1 to TRBJ2-2; 8 bases line up with TRBD1. Unmatched junction bases numbered 3, after V lost 4 bases and J lost 4 bases. This CDR3 has 14 amino acids. Germline V gene lookup returns CDR1 SGHRS and CDR2 YFSETQ. CDR3 coding DNA: TGCGCCAGCAGCACCGGACAGGGCACCGGGGAGCTGTTTTTT. Translation: CASSTGQGTGELFF. Full variable domain (remainder filled in from reference TRBV5-1 and TRBJ2-2): KAGVTQTPRYLIKTRGQQVTLSCSPISGHRSVSWYQQTPGQGLQFLFEYFSETQRNKGNFPGRFSGRQFSNSRSEMNVSTLELGDSALYLCASSTGQGTGELFFGEGSRLTVL.

The V gene is TRBV13, the J gene TRBJ1-2, with 8 bases that match TRBD1. The germline gives CDR1 PRHDT, CDR2 FYEKMQ (reference sequence). This CDR3 comprises 12 residues. Germline trimming cut 5 bases from V and 8 bases from J; bases unmatched to any gene: 4. For the CDR3, the DNA is TGTGCCAGCAGCCTGGACAGGGAGGGCTACACCTTC. It specifies CASSLDREGYTF.